The 17 T cell receptor beta chains below come from one sample, sequenced in a study of blood T cell repertoires in COVID-19. Generated by immunoSEQ multiplex PCR, the TCRdb table keeps only in-frame clones and is missing some. The repertoire holds about 210,000 clones, roughly 88% seen once, with roughly 5.9% in the top ten. Input material: PBMCs or T cells enriched from blood (not recorded which). The receptors were sampled from a man between 35 and 55 years old with acute COVID-19.

The genes are TRBV28 and TRBJ1-1; D ambiguous. Trimming shortened V by 2 bases and J by 0 bases, and 13 bases separated the two germline ends. CDR3 length: 16 residues. Germline V gives CDR1 MDHEN, CDR2 SYDVKM. Here the CDR3 reads CASSLGSVLMNTEAFF. Here the CDR3 DNA reads TGTGCCAGCAGTTTAGGTAGCGTGCTCATGAACACTGAAGCTTTCTTT. The whole variable domain, filled in from reference TRBV28 and TRBJ1-1, reads DVKVTQSSRYLVKRTGEKVFLECVQDMDHENMFWYRQDPGLGLRLIYFSYDVKMKEKGDIPEGYSVSREKKERFSLILESASTNQTSMYLCASSLGSVLMNTEAFFGQGTRLTVV.

The chain has TRBV24-1 and TRBJ2-1; unclear D gene. Trimming shortened V by 4 bases and J by 0 bases, and 6 bases separated the two germline ends. CDR3 length equals 14 residues. The V gene's germline CDR1 is KGHDR and CDR2 SFDVKD. The DNA of the CDR3 is TGTGCCACCAGTGACCTGAGCTCCTACAATGAGCAGTTCTTC. It encodes CATSDLSSYNEQFF.

The V call is TRBV19, the J call TRBJ1-1, with TRBD1 matching 7 bases. The CDR3 sequence is 16 residues long. The junction had 15 bases not matched to a gene; V was cut back by 6 bases and J by 5 bases. Germline CDR1 and CDR2: LNHDA and SQIVND (reference sequence). CDR3 in amino acids: CASSMGRTGLGTEAFF. DNA for the CDR3: TGTGCCAGTAGCATGGGCCGGACAGGACTGGGGACTGAAGCTTTCTTT.

For this clone: One junction end disagrees with the germline gene, perhaps due to a read error. V and J are TRBV2 and TRBJ2-5; D call uncertain. The CDR3 is made up of 10 amino acids. CDR1 is SNHLY, CDR2 FYNNEI, per germline. In nucleotides, the CDR3 is TGTGCCAGCACTGAAGAGACCCAGTACTTC. Protein: CASTEETQYF.

The chain employs TRBV7-8 and TRBJ1-2, with 9 bases matching TRBD1. CDR1 is SGHVS, CDR2 FQNEAQ, per germline. The CDR3 is made up of 15 amino acids. The V and J ends lost 5 bases and 4 bases, in that order; junction bases with no gene match: 8. This CDR3 is CASSPAGTGTYGYTF. CDR3 bases: TGTGCCAGCAGCCCCGCCGGGACAGGGACCTATGGCTACACCTTC.

The chain carries TRBV2 and TRBJ1-2; D is ambiguous. The germline V and J ends were trimmed by 4 bases and 4 bases, with 13 bases remaining between them. This CDR3 has 14 amino acids. The germline V gene has CDR1 SNHLY and CDR2 FYNNEI. This CDR3 is CASSGQPGFYGYTF. The CDR3 bases are TGTGCCAGCAGTGGACAACCCGGTTTCTATGGCTACACCTTC.

The chain recombines TRBV4-1 with TRBJ2-3; the match to TRBD2 covers 10 bases. Trimming removed 4 bases from V and 2 bases from J; junction bases left unmatched: 6. The CDR3 spans 16 residues. CDR1 and CDR2 from the germline V gene are MGHRA and YSYEKL. CDR3 sequence (DNA): TGCGCCAGCAGCCTCTCAAGCGGGAGGGCCACAGATACGCAGTATTTT. Amino acid sequence: CASSLSSGRATDTQYF.

This sequence joins TRBV24-1 and TRBJ2-3; 8 bases map to TRBD2. The CDR3 spans 16 residues. V gave up 2 bases and J gave up 0 bases; unmatched junction bases: 3. The germline CDR1 and CDR2 sequences are KGHDR and SFDVKD. The CDR3 protein is CATSDWSSGSTDTQYF. The DNA of the CDR3 is TGTGCCACCAGTGATTGGTCTAGCGGGAGCACAGATACGCAGTATTTT.

J is TRBJ1-6 and V is TRBV3-1 (or the pseudogene TRBV3-2); D might be TRBD1 (6 bases). Per the germline V gene, CDR1 is LGHDT and CDR2 is YNNKEL (reference sequence). CDR3 length equals 13 residues. Trimming pared 5 bases from V and 12 bases from J, leaving 14 bases between. The CDR3 region has the DNA TGTGCCAGCAGCTCTGCAGGGGCCGGACCCCTCCACTTT. Its translation is CASSSAGAGPLHF.

The chain recombines TRBV6-6 with TRBJ1-6; tentatively, D is TRBD1 (5 bases). There are 14 residues in the CDR3. Germline V CDR1 and CDR2: MNHNY, SVGAGI (reference sequence). V was clipped by 7 bases and J by 10 bases, with 17 bases between them. The CDR3 loop reads CASTHGGVRSPLHF. For the CDR3, the DNA is TGTGCCAGCACCCACGGGGGGGTTAGGTCACCCCTCCACTTT.

J is TRBJ1-1 and V is TRBV27, with TRBD1 matching over 8 bases. V lost 2 bases to trimming and J lost 0 bases; unmatched junction nucleotides: 8. The CDR3 loop spans 17 amino acids. Germline V gene data show CDR1 as MNHEY and CDR2 as SMNVEV (reference sequence). CDR3 loop: CASSLRAGGLVNTEAFF. Written as DNA, the CDR3 is TGTGCCAGCAGTTTAAGGGCAGGGGGCTTGGTGAACACTGAAGCTTTCTTT.

V usage is TRBV5-1 and J usage is TRBJ2-2, with TRBD2 as a possible D gene (6 bases). This CDR3 is built from 15 residues. The germline CDR1 and CDR2 sequences are SGHRS and YFSETQ. The V end lost 5 bases, the J end lost 2 bases, and 13 bases lay between the germline ends. The CDR3 protein is CASSRGLQNTGELFF. The CDR3 DNA reads TGCGCCAGCAGTCGGGGACTCCAAAACACCGGGGAGCTGTTTTTT. Together with reference TRBV5-1 and TRBJ2-2, the CDR3 gives the full variable domain: KAGVTQTPRYLIKTRGQQVTLSCSPISGHRSVSWYQQTPGQGLQFLFEYFSETQRNKGNFPGRFSGRQFSNSRSEMNVSTLELGDSALYLCASSRGLQNTGELFFGEGSRLTVL.

The V call is TRBV6-5, the J call TRBJ1-5; D remains unclear. With 5 bases removed from V and 4 bases from J, the gap between germline ends came to 12 bases. CDR1 is MNHEY, CDR2 SVGAGI, per germline. The CDR3 is 14 residues long. This CDR3 is CASSTYSGNQPQHF. The DNA for the CDR3 is TGTGCCAGCAGTACCTACAGCGGAAATCAGCCCCAGCATTTT.

The chain has TRBV19 and TRBJ1-5; D is unresolved. The CDR3 sequence is 17 residues long. Trimming removed 4 bases from V and 1 base from J, with 17 bases in between. Germline V gives CDR1 LNHDA, CDR2 SQIVND (reference sequence). The CDR3: CASSTPPLRRSNQPQHF. The CDR3, as DNA: TGTGCCAGTAGTACCCCCCCCCTGAGGAGAAGCAATCAGCCCCAGCATTTT.

The rearrangement joins TRBV25-1 to TRBJ1-2; tentatively, D is TRBD1 (5 bases). This CDR3 is 15 amino acids long. Germline loops: CDR1 MGHDK, CDR2 SYGVNS. Trimming took off 2 bases at V and 4 bases at J, with 14 bases between the two ends. The CDR3 region is CASSEGRVWGYGYTF. In DNA, the CDR3 is TGTGCCAGCAGTGAAGGCAGGGTTTGGGGCTATGGCTACACCTTC.

This clone came up a few times. Written as DNA, the CDR3 is TGTGCCAGCAGCGTAGGACTAGCCGTCTCCTACAATGAGCAGTTCTTC. Residues: CASSVGLAVSYNEQFF. The rearrangement uses TRBV14 and TRBJ2-1, with 8 positions matching TRBD2. The V and J ends lost 5 bases and 0 bases, in that order; junction bases with no gene match: 6. This CDR3 comprises 16 residues. Germline values: CDR1 SGHDN, CDR2 FVKESK.

V usage is TRBV6-2 or TRBV6-3 and J usage is TRBJ2-2; D unresolved. This CDR3 is built from 16 residues. Germline CDR1 reads MNHEY; CDR2 reads SVGEGT. V lost 4 bases, J lost 0 bases, and 12 bases lay in between. The CDR3 loop is CASSFEGDANTGELFF. As DNA, the CDR3 is TGTGCCAGCAGTTTCGAAGGAGACGCGAACACCGGGGAGCTGTTTTTT.